This TCR beta chain stems from a study of OX40 agonist ivuxolimab in advanced cancers. Germline V gene data show CDR1 as LNHDA and CDR2 as SQIVND (reference sequence). V lost 3 bases and J lost 8, with 20 bases in between. The length of the CDR3 is 16 residues. Repertoires were generated with immunoSEQ multiplex PCR, while TCRdb's copy carries only in-frame clones and drops some. The sample records roughly 56,000 clones, roughly 77% being singletons. The TCR originated in an adult with an advanced solid tumor such as melanoma, head and neck, liver or kidney cancer. Sequencing was performed on CD4+ or CD8+ T cells sorted from blood, taken in a trial of the OX40 agonist ivuxolimab. The J gene is TRBJ2-1, the V gene TRBV19; D may match TRBD1 or TRBD2 (6 bases each). The CDR3 protein is CASSIEGGGRLYEQFF. CDR3 sequence (DNA): TGTGCCAGTAGTATCGAGGGTGGGGGGCGTCTTTATGAGCAGTTCTTC.